This T cell receptor (beta chain) was captured in a study of T cell responses to AZD1222 COVID-19 vaccine. The wider study: Second doses that came at about 4 or about 12 weeks were put together.

Remarks on this clone: Its target is not known.

TCRdb's table, derived via immunoSEQ multiplex PCR, lists solely in-frame clones and lacks some. The sample has about 150,000 clones; 94% are singletons. The V end lost 2 bases, the J end lost 3 bases, and 14 bases lay between the germline ends. The CDR3 spans 15 residues. CDR1 is SEHNR, CDR2 FQNEAQ, per germline (reference sequence). Study conclusions and caveats: Baseline testing showed seropositivity in only a handful of AZD1222 recipients. Donor demographics were predominantly white British with a female majority; clonal diversity may be underestimated.

The starting material was peripheral blood, obtained on day 0 of AZD1222 vaccination. The V call is TRBV7-9, the J call TRBJ2-7; D may correspond to TRBD1 or TRBD2 (6 bases each). The TCR originated in an adult in good health. The CDR3 sequence: CASSLRSGGGYEQYV. In nucleotides, the CDR3 is TGTGCCAGCAGCTTAAGGTCTGGAGGGGGCTACGAGCAGTACGTC.